This T cell receptor beta chain came from a study of blood T cell repertoires in COVID-19. About the study: There were acute and convalescent COVID-19 samples, and they came from the United States, Italy and Spain.

Germline CDR1 reads LGHNA; CDR2 reads YSLEER. The CDR3 is 17 amino acids. The V end lost 0 bases, the J end lost 2 bases, and 15 bases lay between the germline ends. Per the study methods: Amplification with reference gene primers provided the estimates of nucleated cell counts. Produced via immunoSEQ multiplex PCR; TCRdb's table is partial and in-frame only. V and J calls and clone size are as listed in that table; D and trimming were resolved from the DNA. The sample carries tens of thousands of clones, approximately 88% recorded once. Sequenced input: peripheral blood. V usage is TRBV4-3 and J usage is TRBJ2-3, with a weak D call TRBD2 (6 bases). The TCR sequence derives from a human donor in a cohort sampled during active COVID-19. CDR3 loop: CASSQEEGPPFTDTQYF. The CDR3 DNA reads TGCGCCAGCAGCCAAGAGGAGGGGCCTCCCTTCACAGATACGCAGTATTTT.